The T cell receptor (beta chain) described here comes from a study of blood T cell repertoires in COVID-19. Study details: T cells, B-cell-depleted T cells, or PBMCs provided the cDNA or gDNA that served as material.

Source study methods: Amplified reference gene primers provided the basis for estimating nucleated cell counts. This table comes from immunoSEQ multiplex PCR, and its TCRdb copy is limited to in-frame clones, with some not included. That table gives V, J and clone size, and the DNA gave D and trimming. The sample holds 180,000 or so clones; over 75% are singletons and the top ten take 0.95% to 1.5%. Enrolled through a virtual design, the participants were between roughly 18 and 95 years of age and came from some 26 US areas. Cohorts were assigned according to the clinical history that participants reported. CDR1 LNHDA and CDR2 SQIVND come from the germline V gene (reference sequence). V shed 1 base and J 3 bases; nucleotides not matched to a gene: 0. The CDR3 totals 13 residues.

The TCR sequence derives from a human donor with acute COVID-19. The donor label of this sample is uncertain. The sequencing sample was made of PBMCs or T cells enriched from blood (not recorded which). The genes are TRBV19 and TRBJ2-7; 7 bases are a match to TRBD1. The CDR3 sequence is CASSIGQGYEQYF. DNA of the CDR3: TGTGCCAGTAGTATAGGACAGGGCTACGAGCAGTACTTC. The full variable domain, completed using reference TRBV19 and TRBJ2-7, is DGGITQSPKYLFRKEGQNVTLSCEQNLNHDAMYWYRQDPGQGLRLIYYSQIVNDFQKGDIAEGYSVSREKKESFPLTVTSAQKNPTAFYLCASSIGQGYEQYFGPGTRLTVT.